This passage covers 32 T cell receptor beta chains from one sample sequenced in a study of patients and donors after allogeneic stem cell transplantation. One entry per CDR3 protein, called by TCRdb with MiXCR from the RT-PCR reads. The data contain 900,000 to 1,000,000 distinct CDR3 sequences, roughly 18% of them seen just once; the ten biggest clones take up 5% to 7.5%. The sample comprised blood, either unsorted or a sorted T cell fraction (not recorded which). The source of these receptors is a human donor who was either an allogeneic HSCT recipient or a stem cell or donor lymphocyte infusion donor (not recorded which). It is not recorded whose cells these are; they may come from a transplant donor.

This chain connects TRBV3-1 to TRBJ2-5; the D is unclear. Trimming took off 5 bases at V and 5 bases at J, with 12 bases between the two ends. Germline V gives CDR1 LGHDT, CDR2 YNNKEL (reference sequence). CDR3 length: 13 residues. The CDR3: CASSLRNGETQYF. The CDR3 nucleotides read TGTGCCAGCAGCTTACGGAACGGGGAGACCCAGTACTTC.

The rearrangement uses TRBV24-1 and TRBJ2-1; 9 bases map to TRBD1. Germline lookup yields CDR1 KGHDR and CDR2 SFDVKD. V was clipped by 12 bases and J by 6 bases; unmatched bases: 8. The CDR3 is made up of 13 amino acids. CDR3 residues: CAVRDRDFNEQFF. The CDR3 nucleotides read TGTGCCGTCCGGGACAGGGACTTCAATGAGCAGTTCTTC.

This clonotype came up a few times. This chain uses TRBV25-1 with TRBJ1-2, with 7 bases fitting TRBD1. CDR3 length equals 14 residues. V lost 2 bases, J lost 6 bases, and 6 bases stayed unmatched. Germline V CDR1 and CDR2: MGHDK, SYGVNS. CDR3 region: CASSEGDRENGYTF. The CDR3 region has the DNA TGTGCCAGCAGTGAAGGAGACAGGGAAAATGGCTACACCTTC.

CDR3 amino acids: CASRWGTSNSGELFF. Written as DNA, the CDR3 is TGTGCCAGCAGGTGGGGGACAAGCAATTCCGGGGAGCTGTTTTTT. The chain combines TRBV6-1 with TRBJ2-2; maybe TRBD1 (6 bases). The CDR3 spans 15 residues. The ends were cut back, 6 bases at V and 6 bases at J, with 17 bases in the middle. Per the germline V gene, CDR1 is MNHNS and CDR2 is SASEGT.

The sample holds a few counts of this clonotype. The rearrangement uses TRBV12-3 or TRBV12-4 and TRBJ2-7; maybe TRBD2 (6 bases). CDR3 size: 14 residues. The ends were cut back, 6 bases at V and 6 bases at J, with 18 bases in the middle. CDR3 sequence (DNA): TGTGCCAGCAGCCCGCCGGGACTTCCTCTCGAGCAGTACTTC. Translation gives CASSPPGLPLEQYF.

The sample holds a few counts of this clonotype. The chain couples TRBV12-3 or TRBV12-4 to TRBJ1-5; 8 positions agree with TRBD1. CDR3 size: 17 residues. V was pared by 2 bases and J by 1 base, with 7 bases of the junction left unmatched. In DNA, the CDR3 is TGTGCCAGCAGTTTAAGTCCAGGGGGCATAAGCAATCAGCCCCAGCATTTT. Protein product: CASSLSPGGISNQPQHF.

This clonotype has only a few counts. The CDR3 bases are TGTGCCAGCAGCCCGGAGAGGCGACAGAACACTGAAGCTTTCTTT. It codes for CASSPERRQNTEAFF. The chain is built from TRBV7-2 and TRBJ1-1, with no clear D. This CDR3 has 15 amino acids. CDR1 is SGHTA, CDR2 FQGNSA, per germline. Trimming stripped 5 bases from V and 1 base from J, with 14 bases between.

Written as DNA, the CDR3 is TGTGCCAGCAGCCCTGACAGCTACAATCAGCCCCAGCATTTT. Its translation is CASSPDSYNQPQHF. The V call is TRBV9, the J call TRBJ1-5; a weak D match, TRBD1 (5 bases). V gave up 4 bases and J gave up 3 bases, with 11 bases separating them. Germline assignment: CDR1 SGDLS and CDR2 YYNGEE. The CDR3 has 14 residues.

V is TRBV5-1 and J is TRBJ2-7, with D perhaps being TRBD1 or TRBD2 (5 bases each). Germline CDR1 is SGHRS and CDR2 is YFSETQ. Trimming stripped 4 bases from V and 0 bases from J, with 14 bases between. CDR3 size: 15 residues. The CDR3 here is CASSPVGTDSYEQYF. CDR3 DNA: TGCGCCAGCAGCCCGGTGGGGACGGACTCCTACGAGCAGTACTTC. Variable domain in full (rest from reference TRBV5-1 and TRBJ2-7): KAGVTQTPRYLIKTRGQQVTLSCSPISGHRSVSWYQQTPGQGLQFLFEYFSETQRNKGNFPGRFSGRQFSNSRSEMNVSTLELGDSALYLCASSPVGTDSYEQYFGPGTRLTVT.

This clonotype turned up a few times. V gene TRBV7-2 combines with J gene TRBJ1-1; 7 nucleotides align to TRBD1. The CDR3 contains 13 residues. Germline values: CDR1 SGHTA, CDR2 FQGNSA. Trimming took 6 bases from V and 5 from J; bases not matched to a gene: 6. The CDR3 DNA follows: TGTGCCAGCAGACCGGACAGGAGAACTGAAGCTTTCTTT. It is translated as CASRPDRRTEAFF. Together with reference TRBV7-2 and TRBJ1-1, the CDR3 gives the full variable domain: GAGVSQSPSNKVTEKGKDVELRCDPISGHTALYWYRQSLGQGLEFLIYFQGNSAPDKSGLPSDRFSAERTGGSVSTLTIQRTQQEDSAVYLCASRPDRRTEAFFGQGTRLTVV.

This clonotype has just a few counts. V gene TRBV24-1 combines with J gene TRBJ2-5; no firm D call. The CDR3 length is 12 residues. CDR1 is KGHDR and CDR2 is SFDVKD in the germline V gene. V lost 5 bases to trimming and J lost 5 bases, with 8 bases between them. CDR3 coding DNA: TGTGCCACCAGTGTGGGTGGGGAGACCCAGTACTTC. It is translated as CATSVGGETQYF.

A few counts support this clonotype. This chain connects TRBV3-1 to TRBJ2-7; 9 bases map to TRBD1. V was clipped by 6 bases and J by 3 bases; unmatched bases: 9. Germline V gene data show CDR1 as LGHDT and CDR2 as YNNKEL (reference sequence). The CDR3 has 15 residues. The CDR3 sequence: CASRPTPGQGYEQYF. Written as DNA, the CDR3 is TGTGCCAGCAGACCGACGCCGGGACAGGGCTACGAGCAGTACTTC.

CDR3 sequence reads: CASSKLGEAFF. The CDR3 DNA follows: TGTGCCAGCAGCAAACTCGGTGAAGCTTTCTTT. The chain uses TRBV2 and TRBJ1-1; unclear D gene. This CDR3 is 11 amino acids long. V gave up 6 bases and J gave up 7 bases, with 9 bases separating them. Germline V gives CDR1 SNHLY, CDR2 FYNNEI. The variable domain in full, with the rest retrieved from reference TRBV2 and TRBJ1-1, is EPEVTQTPSHQVTQMGQEVILRCVPISNHLYFYWYRQILGQKVEFLVSFYNNEISEKSEIFDDQFSVERPDGSNFTLKIRSTKLEDSAMYFCASSKLGEAFFGQGTRLTVV.

The CDR3 spells CASSLKGGSTETQYF. CDR3 in DNA: TGCGCCAGCAGCCTGAAGGGGGGCTCTACAGAGACCCAGTACTTC. The chain uses TRBV5-1 and TRBJ2-5; D is possibly TRBD1 or TRBD2 (6 bases each). The CDR3 consists of 15 residues. CDR1 SGHRS and CDR2 YFSETQ come from the germline V gene. Between the trimmed V and J ends, which lost 4 bases and 4 bases, there was a span of 17 bases. The full variable domain, rest sourced from reference TRBV5-1 and TRBJ2-5, is KAGVTQTPRYLIKTRGQQVTLSCSPISGHRSVSWYQQTPGQGLQFLFEYFSETQRNKGNFPGRFSGRQFSNSRSEMNVSTLELGDSALYLCASSLKGGSTETQYFGPGTRLLVL.

This clonotype was seen a few times. The V gene is TRBV6-5, the J gene TRBJ1-6, with D possibly matching TRBD1 (6 bases). Trimming cost V 3 bases and J 9 bases, with 12 bases left between them. This CDR3 spans 14 amino acids. Germline CDR1 reads MNHEY; CDR2 reads SVGAGI. The CDR3 spells CASSYNRDGSPLHF. For the CDR3, the DNA is TGTGCCAGCAGTTATAACAGGGACGGTTCACCCCTCCACTTT.

The table lists this clonotype with a few counts. The chain uses TRBV27 and TRBJ1-1; TRBD1 matches at 7 bases. This CDR3 has 12 amino acids. CDR1 MNHEY and CDR2 SMNVEV come from the germline V gene (reference sequence). V trimming: 6 bases; J trimming: 8 bases; junction bases outside the gene matches: 6. The CDR3 sequence: CASRGRGLEAFF. CDR3 DNA sequence: TGTGCCAGCAGAGGGAGGGGGCTAGAAGCTTTCTTT.

This clonotype came up many times. The chain uses TRBV12-3 or TRBV12-4 and TRBJ1-1; D gene ambiguous. The CDR3 loop spans 13 amino acids. Trimming left V 2 bases short and J 3 bases short, with 7 bases between. CDR3 in DNA: TGTGCCAGCAGTTTAAGGGAGGACACTGAAGCTTTCTTT. Translating gives CASSLREDTEAFF.

V and J are TRBV11-2 and TRBJ2-3, with 9 positions matching TRBD1. CDR3 length equals 14 residues. J gave up 3 bases and V 4 bases, and 2 bases lay outside the gene matches. Germline V gene lookup returns CDR1 SGHAT and CDR2 FQNNGV. CDR3 sequence: CASSSQGATDTQYF. The DNA for the CDR3 is TGTGCCAGCAGCTCACAGGGGGCTACAGATACGCAGTATTTT.

The V call is TRBV30, the J call TRBJ1-1; no clear D gene. CDR1 and CDR2 (germline): GTSNPN, SVGIG (reference sequence). Trimming shortened V by 4 bases and J by 2 bases, and 8 bases separated the two germline ends. The CDR3 loop spans 12 amino acids. CDR3 sequence (DNA): TGTGCCTGGAAGTACCCAAACACTGAAGCTTTCTTT. This encodes CAWKYPNTEAFF.

This clonotype came up a few times. DNA for the CDR3: TGTGCCAGCAGTTTCCGACAGGGCCGATTCTTT. Translating it yields CASSFRQGRFF. The gene calls are TRBV12-3 or TRBV12-4 and TRBJ1-1; 7 positions agree with TRBD1. The CDR3 has 11 amino acids. The junction had 6 bases not matched to a gene; V was cut back by 3 bases and J by 14 bases.

This clonotype appeared a few times. The rearrangement links TRBV20-1 to TRBJ2-7, with 8 nucleotides matching TRBD2. The CDR3 runs 15 residues. The germline CDR1 and CDR2 sequences are DFQATT and SNEGSKA (reference sequence). Trimming cost V 0 bases and J 2 bases; bases outside gene matches: 6. CDR3 protein: CSARDIRGGTYEQYF. The CDR3 bases are TGCAGTGCTAGAGATATACGGGGGGGAACCTACGAGCAGTACTTC.

This chain links TRBV20-1 with TRBJ2-1; 10 bases match TRBD2. This CDR3 comprises 14 residues. Germline loops: CDR1 DFQATT, CDR2 SNEGSKA (reference sequence). Trimming at V came to 5 bases and at J to 9 bases, leaving 10 bases not matched to a gene. The CDR3 coding sequence is TGCAGTGCTCCCCTCCTAGCGGGAGTAAGTGAGCAGTTCTTC. This sequence encodes CSAPLLAGVSEQFF.

This clonotype was counted only a few times. The genes are TRBV3-1 and TRBJ1-5, with TRBD1 as a possible D gene (5 bases). Germline V gives CDR1 LGHDT, CDR2 YNNKEL (reference sequence). The CDR3 consists of 14 residues. Trimming took 4 bases from V and 5 from J, leaving 12 bases between them. In DNA, the CDR3 is TGTGCCAGCAGCCCTCGGGGACGGGATCAGCCCCAGCATTTT. This codes for CASSPRGRDQPQHF.

The V call is TRBV27, the J call TRBJ2-7; D ambiguous. Trimming stripped 7 bases from V and 2 bases from J, with 18 bases between. This CDR3 has 15 residues. Germline CDR1 is MNHEY and CDR2 is SMNVEV (reference sequence). The CDR3 nucleotides read TGTGCCAGCATCTACCGACCCGGTTTGGCCTACGAGCAGTACTTC. Translated, it gives CASIYRPGLAYEQYF.

The chain combines TRBV5-1 with TRBJ2-3, with TRBD2 matching 11 bases. The CDR3 runs to 15 residues. After removal of 2 bases from V and 4 bases from J, the junction contained 3 bases not matched to a gene. Per the germline V gene, CDR1 is SGHRS and CDR2 is YFSETQ. In nucleotides, the CDR3 is TGCGCCAGCAGCTTCGGACTAGCGGGTTCAGATACGCAGTATTTT. Translation gives CASSFGLAGSDTQYF.

This clonotype was observed a handful of times. J is TRBJ1-1 and V is TRBV11-2; D is undetermined. The V end was cut by 5 bases, the J end by 1 base, with 14 bases between. The V gene's germline CDR1 is SGHAT and CDR2 FQNNGV. The CDR3 is 15 residues long. CDR3 nucleotide sequence: TGTGCCAGCAGCCCCTGGGGTCGGGGGAACACTGAAGCTTTCTTT. It yields the protein CASSPWGRGNTEAFF.

This clonotype came up a few times. V and J are TRBV20-1 and TRBJ1-2, with 7 bases lining up with TRBD1. Unmatched junction bases numbered 8, after V lost 0 bases and J lost 4 bases. Germline V lookup: CDR1 DFQATT, CDR2 SNEGSKA (reference sequence). This CDR3 has 15 residues. This chain's CDR3 is CSARDLDRAIYGYTF. The CDR3 nucleotides are TGCAGTGCTAGAGATTTAGACAGGGCCATCTATGGCTACACCTTC.

The genes are TRBV29-1 and TRBJ1-6, with TRBD1 matching over 8 bases. Trimming at V came to 6 bases and at J to 8 bases, leaving 6 bases not matched to a gene. The germline V gene encodes CDR1 SQVTM and CDR2 ANQGSEA. The CDR3 has 13 residues. In nucleotides, the CDR3 is TGCAGCGTCCGGACAGGGAAAGATTCACCCCTCCACTTT. Protein sequence: CSVRTGKDSPLHF.

This clonotype has a handful of counts. This chain joins TRBV7-2 and TRBJ2-2; TRBD2 aligns across 9 bases. Trimming took 5 bases from V and 6 from J; bases not matched to a gene: 10. Germline assignment: CDR1 SGHTA and CDR2 FQGNSA. CDR3 length equals 16 residues. DNA of the CDR3: TGTGCCAGCAGCAAACAACCGGGACTAGCAGCCGGGGAGCTGTTTTTT. This codes for CASSKQPGLAAGELFF.

This clonotype appeared a few times. The rearrangement joins TRBV7-2 to TRBJ2-1, with D perhaps being TRBD1 or TRBD2 (6 bases each). Germline CDR1 SGHTA, CDR2 FQGNSA. V lost 8 bases to trimming and J lost 5 bases, with 22 bases between them. This CDR3 contains 16 residues. The CDR3 sequence is CASVLWGAGMDNEQFF. The CDR3 nucleotides read TGTGCCAGCGTCCTATGGGGGGCGGGTATGGACAATGAGCAGTTCTTC.

V usage is TRBV5-6 and J usage is TRBJ1-1; 10 nucleotides line up with TRBD1. Germline V CDR1 and CDR2: SGHDT, YYEEEE. The CDR3 spans 13 residues. Trimming at V came to 4 bases and at J to 9 bases, leaving 6 bases not matched to a gene. The CDR3 bases are TGTGCCAGCAGCCAAGACAGGGGGCTCAAAGCTTTCTTT. It is translated as CASSQDRGLKAFF.

The V call is TRBV7-3, the J call TRBJ2-2; D is perhaps TRBD1 (6 bases). CDR3 length equals 16 residues. V lost 2 bases to trimming and J lost 0 bases, with 10 bases between them. Germline V gene lookup returns CDR1 SGHTA and CDR2 FQGTGA. The CDR3 DNA sequence: TGTGCCAGCAGCTTATGGACAGTGACGAACACCGGGGAGCTGTTTTTT. The encoded protein is CASSLWTVTNTGELFF. The variable domain in full, with the rest retrieved from reference TRBV7-3 and TRBJ2-2, is GAGVSQTPSNKVTEKGKYVELRCDPISGHTALYWYRQSLGQGPEFLIYFQGTGAADDSGLPNDRFFAVRPEGSVSTLKIQRTERGDSAVYLCASSLWTVTNTGELFFGEGSRLTVL.